This entry lists 9 T cell receptor beta chains sequenced from one sample in a study of shared clonotypes between healthy human individuals. Measured with immunoSEQ multiplex PCR; TCRdb has only the in-frame clones, and not every one. In the table there are about 1.9 million clones, roughly 93% of which are singletons. CD45RO negativity and positive selection for CCR7 defined naive CD8 cells, a population that excluded terminally differentiated effector memory CD45RA+ cells. The sample was naive CD8+ T cells from PBMCs. These receptors were collected from a man between 18 and 29 years old in good health. Some clones in this sample may be carry-over from other donors' samples.

The chain recombines TRBV5-5 with TRBJ1-5, with D possibly TRBD1 on 6 matching bases. The CDR3 runs to 14 residues. Germline assignment: CDR1 SGHKS and CDR2 YYEKEE (reference sequence). Trimming shortened V by 4 bases and J by 4 bases, and 12 bases separated the two germline ends. CDR3 region: CASSKNRVNQPQHF. In DNA form, the CDR3 reads TGTGCCAGCAGCAAGAACAGGGTAAATCAGCCCCAGCATTTT. The full variable domain, rest sourced from reference TRBV5-5 and TRBJ1-5, is DAGVTQSPTHLIKTRGQQVTLRCSPISGHKSVSWYQQVLGQGPQFIFQYYEKEERGRGNFPDRFSARQFPNYSSELNVNALLLGDSALYLCASSKNRVNQPQHFGDGTRLSIL.

This clone was seen just once. The chain recombines TRBV6-5 with TRBJ1-3; D not resolved. This CDR3 is 15 amino acids long. The germline V gene encodes CDR1 MNHEY and CDR2 SVGAGI. V lost 7 bases to trimming and J lost 4 bases, with 17 bases between them. Written as DNA, the CDR3 is TGTGCCAGCACGATGGACGGTTACCAGGGAAACACCATATATTTT. Its translation: CASTMDGYQGNTIYF.

The J gene is TRBJ2-1, the V gene TRBV19; 7 bases line up with TRBD2. Trimming at V came to 2 bases and at J to 3 bases, leaving 4 bases not matched to a gene. CDR1 is LNHDA, CDR2 SQIVND, per germline (reference sequence). The CDR3 is made up of 15 amino acids. This CDR3 reads CASSILADDYNEQFF. As DNA, the CDR3 is TGTGCCAGTAGTATACTAGCGGATGACTACAATGAGCAGTTCTTC.

The chain employs TRBV11-2 and TRBJ2-3; tentatively, D is TRBD1 (6 bases). Germline assignment: CDR1 SGHAT and CDR2 FQNNGV. Trimming shortened V by 8 bases and J by 6 bases, and 18 bases separated the two germline ends. This CDR3 is built from 14 residues. This chain's CDR3 is CASRARDMRDTQYF. CDR3 sequence (DNA): TGTGCCAGCCGCGCCCGGGACATGAGGGATACGCAGTATTTT.

Worth noting for this clone: This sample also contains other DNA sequences that code for the same CDR3. The chain has TRBV4-3 and TRBJ1-1, with D tentatively TRBD1 (5 bases). The V end lost 0 bases, the J end lost 2 bases, and 7 bases lay between the germline ends. From germline, CDR1 is LGHNA and CDR2 YSLEER. The CDR3 has 14 residues. CDR3 sequence: CASSQERGNTEAFF. The DNA of the CDR3 is TGCGCCAGCAGCCAAGAAAGGGGTAACACTGAAGCTTTCTTT.

The chain uses TRBV4-2 and TRBJ2-1, with 11 nucleotides matching TRBD2. After removal of 2 bases from V and 4 bases from J, the junction contained 7 bases not matched to a gene. The CDR3 sequence is 17 residues long. Germline loops: CDR1 LGHNA, CDR2 YNFKEQ. CDR3 sequence: CASSQPGLAVLYNEQFF. The CDR3 DNA follows: TGTGCCAGCAGCCAACCGGGACTAGCGGTCTTGTACAATGAGCAGTTCTTC.

The V gene is TRBV6-5, the J gene TRBJ1-1; unclear D gene. The CDR3 covers 11 residues. The V end lost 2 bases, the J end lost 7 bases, and 5 bases lay between the germline ends. Germline V gives CDR1 MNHEY, CDR2 SVGAGI. CDR3 sequence reads: CASSYPGEAFF. The CDR3 nucleotides read TGTGCCAGCAGTTACCCGGGTGAAGCTTTCTTT.

CDR3: CASSLLPGQDYGYTF. CDR3 bases: TGTGCCAGCAGCTTATTACCGGGACAGGACTATGGCTACACCTTC. The chain links TRBV7-9 to TRBJ1-2; 8 bases fit TRBD1. The CDR3 sequence is 15 residues long. V was pared by 2 bases and J by 3 bases, with 5 bases of the junction left unmatched. Germline V gene sequence: CDR1 SEHNR, CDR2 FQNEAQ (reference sequence).

The chain links TRBV10-3 to TRBJ1-2; D is ambiguous. The CDR3 extends over 12 amino acids. V dropped 4 bases and J dropped 4 bases, with 7 bases sitting between them. Germline values: CDR1 ENHRY, CDR2 SYGVKD. The chain's CDR3 is CAISGGIYGYTF. The CDR3 region has the DNA TGTGCCATCAGTGGCGGGATCTATGGCTACACCTTC.